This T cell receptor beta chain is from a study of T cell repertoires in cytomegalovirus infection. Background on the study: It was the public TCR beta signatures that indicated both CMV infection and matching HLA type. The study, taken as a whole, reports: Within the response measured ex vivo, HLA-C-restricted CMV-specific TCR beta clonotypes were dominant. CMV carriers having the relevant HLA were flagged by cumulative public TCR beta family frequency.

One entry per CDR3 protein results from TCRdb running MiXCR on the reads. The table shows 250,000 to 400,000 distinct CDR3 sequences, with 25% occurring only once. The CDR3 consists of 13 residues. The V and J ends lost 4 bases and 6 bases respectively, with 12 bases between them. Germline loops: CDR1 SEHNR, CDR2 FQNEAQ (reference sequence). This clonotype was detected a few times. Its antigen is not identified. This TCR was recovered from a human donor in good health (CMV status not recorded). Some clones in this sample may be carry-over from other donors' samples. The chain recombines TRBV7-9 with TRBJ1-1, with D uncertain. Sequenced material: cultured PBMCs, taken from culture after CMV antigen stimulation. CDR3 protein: CASSSQEEPEAFF. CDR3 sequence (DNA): TGTGCCAGCAGCTCGCAGGAGGAGCCTGAAGCTTTCTTT. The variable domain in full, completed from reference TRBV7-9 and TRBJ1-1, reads DTGVSQNPRHKITKRGQNVTFRCDPISEHNRLYWYRQTLGQGPEFLTYFQNEAQLEKSRLLSDRFSAERPKGSFSTLEIQRTEQGDSAMYLCASSSQEEPEAFFGQGTRLTVV.